The entry that follows covers one TCR beta chain sequence. Its antigen is not yet known. No quality values exist for individual bases; no much larger clone is one base distant. TCRbeta CDR3 regions were amplified from genomic DNA using the immunoSEQ Assay, a bias-controlled multiplex PCR. Processing in the source paper ran as follows. Nucleated cell counts per sample were estimated from amplification of reference gene primers within the assay. To quantify the absolute abundance of each unique TCRbeta CDR3 rearrangement, sequence reads were collapsed and filtered. Productive Simpson clonality was computed per sample as the square root of Simpson's diversity index over productive rearrangements. TCRdb carries this immuneACCESS record with in-frame sequences only. Its versions omit some clonotypes, under half of them owing to an unresolved V gene in the studies checked, with the rest unexplained. V, J and clone size derive from that table, while D and trimming were established from the DNA sequence. The sample has approximately 350,000 clones on record, about 87% of them singletons. About 6% of the sample is taken by the ten largest.

The source of the sample is a study of blood T cell repertoires in COVID-19 (TCRdb year 2020). Looking at the study overall: Collaborator samples came from the United States, Italy and Spain and covered acute and convalescent phases of COVID-19. The material from the prospective study consisted of cDNA or gDNA derived from T cells, B-cell-depleted T cells, or PBMCs. Deeply sampled blood TCRbeta repertoires from subjects exposed to, actively infected with, or recovered from COVID-19 were included in the dataset. The repertoires were made available in a free public database intended to serve as a resource for research on the immune response to SARS-CoV-2. Samples came from the ongoing ImmuneRACE study (first 160 participants) plus 1,254 subjects from 6 global collaborators. A de-identified subject ID, COVID-19 status, age in years and sex were almost always included in the sample metadata. Where available, HLA class I and class II types were obtained from metadata supplied by the sample provider rather than from assay-based typing.

One collaborating source in Seattle enrolled patients during active infection and followed them longitudinally through the course of disease. Collaborating institutions collected whole blood in K2EDTA tubes following their own protocols. For TCRbeta analysis, collaborators shipped samples as frozen whole blood, isolated PBMCs, or DNA extracted from either of those sample types. What the research found in general, with its limitations: The quantity of clinical and demographic metadata differed by source and by participant and was supplied without curation.

The sample comprised peripheral blood. This TCR was recovered from a woman aged 50 to 60 with COVID-19, enrolled during active disease.

The CDR3 region has the sequence CASSLGTVTSTDTQYF. The bases are TGCGCCAGCAGCCTAGGGACTGTAACTAGCACAGATACGCAGTATTTT. Recombination linked TRBV5-1 to TRBJ2-3; TRBD2 is perhaps the D gene, given 6 matching bases. V is pared back by 4 bases and J by 0 bases, with 15 bases lying between the germline termini. CDR1 SGHRS and CDR2 YFSETQ are derived from the germline V gene. Its CDR3 holds 16 amino acids, cysteine through phenylalanine. Only the CDR3 region is kept as DNA, spanning 48 bases read in frame from base 1.